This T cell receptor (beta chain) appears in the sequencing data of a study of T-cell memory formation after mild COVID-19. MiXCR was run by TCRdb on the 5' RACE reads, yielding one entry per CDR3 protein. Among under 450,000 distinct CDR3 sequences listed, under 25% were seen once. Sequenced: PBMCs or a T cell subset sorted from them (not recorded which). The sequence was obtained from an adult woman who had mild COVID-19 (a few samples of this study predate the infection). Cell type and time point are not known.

This CDR3 reads CASSPRGENYEQYF. For the CDR3, the DNA is TGTGCCAGCAGCCCCAGGGGAGAAAACTACGAGCAGTACTTC. The V call is TRBV7-2, the J call TRBJ2-7, with D perhaps matching TRBD1 (6 bases). CDR3 length: 14 amino acids. Trimming shortened V by 5 bases and J by 3 bases, and 14 bases separated the two germline ends. CDR1 is SGHTA, CDR2 FQGNSA, per germline.